These T cell receptor beta chains were read from a single sample in a study of blood T cells in healthy people across ages. TCRdb processed the 5' RACE reads anew with MiXCR; each CDR3 protein has one entry. The sample has about 1.1 million distinct CDR3 sequences, 35% to 40% seen once. The specimen sequenced was blood. The receptors come from a man aged 18 to 29 in good health. Both conserved end residues are part of each CDR3. The D gene is left open where the match is weak. Only part of the rows carry a size: once, few, many, or a class if the clone is expanded.

few,TRBV4-2,.,TRBJ1-5,TGTGCCAGCAGCCAAGATCCCCGGGACACCGGTTGGCAGCCCCAGCATTTT,CASSQDPRDTGWQPQHF
few,TRBV28,.,TRBJ1-2,TGTGCCAGCATGAACAGGACTCCAACTAACTATGGCTACACCTTC,CASMNRTPTNYGYTF
few,TRBV20-1,.,TRBJ1-2,TGCAGTGCTAGAGATACCAGTCCAGATGGCTACACCTTC,CSARDTSPDGYTF
.,TRBV12-3/TRBV12-4,TRBD1,TRBJ1-1,TGTGCCAGCAGTCAGGGGGCGCGAGCGAGGACTGAAGCTTTCTTT,CASSQGARARTEAFF
few,TRBV12-3/TRBV12-4,.,TRBJ2-7,TGTGCCAGCGGGATGGGCCGCAGCGTCCACGAGCAGTACTTC,CASGMGRSVHEQYF
.,TRBV29-1,TRBD1,TRBJ1-2,TGCAGCGTTGAAAAGGGGGGCAGGGGGTATGGCTACACCTTC,CSVEKGGRGYGYTF
.,TRBV12-5,.,TRBJ2-7,TGTGCTAGTGGTTTGAAACTCTACGAGCAGTACTTC,CASGLKLYEQYF
.,TRBV9,.,TRBJ2-6,TGTGCCAGCAGCGTATTAGGACCCTCTGGGGCCAACGTCCTGACTTTC,CASSVLGPSGANVLTF
few,TRBV29-1,TRBD1,TRBJ1-1,TGCAGCGTTAAAATGGGACAGGGTCCGCCTGAAGCTTTCTTT,CSVKMGQGPPEAFF
.,TRBV12-3/TRBV12-4,.,TRBJ2-5,TGTGCCAGCAGCGGGAGCTGGGGGTTTACCCTACCTCTCAATGAGCAGTACTTC,CASSGSWGFTLPLNEQYF
.,TRBV20-1,TRBD2,TRBJ2-1,TGCAGTGCTAGCCCTTTGACTAGCGGGGGAAACAATGAGCAGTTCTTC,CSASPLTSGGNNEQFF
.,TRBV4-3,.,TRBJ2-1,TGCGCCAGCAGCCAAGAAGGGAGAAGACAAGAGACCCAGTTCTTC,CASSQEGRRQETQFF
.,TRBV29-1,TRBD1,TRBJ1-1,TGCAGCGCCCAAAGATCCGGGACAGGGGGCCCACTACACAAAATGAACACTGAAGCTTTCTTT,CSAQRSGTGGPLHKMNTEAFF
.,TRBV11-1,.,TRBJ2-5,TGTGCCAGCAGCGAAAGGGCGGGGTTGGGTAGGAATGAGCAGTACTTC,CASSERAGLGRNEQYF
.,TRBV29-1,.,TRBJ1-2,TGCAGCGTTGAGGGGTCGCGGAGGATAGACTATGGCTACACCTTC,CSVEGSRRIDYGYTF
many,TRBV2,.,TRBJ2-3,TGTGCCAGCGGCACCGGTCAGTGGGGCACAGATACGCAGTATTTT,CASGTGQWGTDTQYF
.,TRBV29-1,.,TRBJ2-7,TGCAGCGTTGGGATTTACAACAATGAGCAGTACTTC,CSVGIYNNEQYF
few,TRBV11-2,TRBD2,TRBJ2-3,TGTGCCAGCAGCTTCGAGGGGACTAGCGGGGCGGCGCAGTATTTT,CASSFEGTSGAAQYF
many,TRBV3-1,.,TRBJ2-1,TGTGCCAGCAGCCTCCTTGAGGGGTATGAGCAGTTCTTC,CASSLLEGYEQFF
.,TRBV6-5,.,TRBJ1-5,TGTGCCAGCAGTCAGCGAGATAGCAATCAGCCCCAGCATTTT,CASSQRDSNQPQHF
few,TRBV5-1,.,TRBJ2-5,TGCGCCAGCAGCCTTGCGCTGGCACACGAAGAGACCCAGTACTTC,CASSLALAHEETQYF
.,TRBV12-3/TRBV12-4,.,TRBJ1-2,TGTGCCAGCAAGGGGGAGAACTATGGCTACACCTTC,CASKGENYGYTF
.,TRBV7-9,TRBD1,TRBJ2-1,TGTGCCAGCCATGCCGGGACAGGGAACAATGAGCAGTTCTTC,CASHAGTGNNEQFF
few,TRBV2,.,TRBJ2-7,TGTGCCAGCATTAGGGCTACCTACGAGCAGTACTTC,CASIRATYEQYF
few,TRBV20-1,.,TRBJ1-1,TGCAGTGCCGAACACCTCGGGGGGAACACTGAAGCTTTCTTT,CSAEHLGGNTEAFF
.,TRBV29-1,.,TRBJ2-3,TGCAGCGTTCCCCTACGGGCCTCTAGCACAGATACGCAGTATTTT,CSVPLRASSTDTQYF
few,TRBV7-8,.,TRBJ1-5,TGTGCCAGCAGCCCCGGGGAGGGGTTTAGCAATCAGCCCCAGCATTTT,CASSPGEGFSNQPQHF
once,TRBV3-1,TRBD1,TRBJ1-1,TGTGCCAGCAGCCTTGGGACAGGGGGCGCAGACACTGAAGCTTTCTTT,CASSLGTGGADTEAFF
few,TRBV4-2,.,TRBJ1-1,TGTGCCAGCAGCCAAGAGACCGGATGGAACACTGAAGCTTTCTTT,CASSQETGWNTEAFF
.,TRBV4-3,.,TRBJ1-5,TGCGCCAGCAGCGACGACAGGAATCAGCCCCAGCATTTT,CASSDDRNQPQHF
many,TRBV4-3,.,TRBJ2-6,TGCGCCAGCAGCCGACTATCCTCTGGGGCCAACGTCCTGACTTTC,CASSRLSSGANVLTF
.,TRBV3-1,.,TRBJ1-2,TGTGCCAGCAGCCCATCGGGGAAAAATAACTATGGCTACACCTTC,CASSPSGKNNYGYTF
few,TRBV18,TRBD1,TRBJ1-2,TGTGCCAGCTCATCTAGGACAGGGAGTAATAGGCCAGGAGGCTACACCTTC,CASSSRTGSNRPGGYTF
.,TRBV7-9,.,TRBJ1-1,TGTGCCAGCAACCAGGGGACCACTGAAGTTTTCTTT,CASNQGTTEVFF
.,TRBV6-1,TRBD2,TRBJ2-7,TGTGCCAGCAGTGAGCATCTGGGACTAGCGGGGGAAAGCTCCTACAATGAGCAGTACTTC,CASSEHLGLAGESSYNEQYF
few,TRBV6-4,.,TRBJ2-3,TGTGCCAGCAGTGAGGGGGGCGGAGATACGCAGTATTTT,CASSEGGGDTQYF
.,TRBV24-1,.,TRBJ2-1,TGTGCCACCAGTGATTCAACCTTCCTCTACAATGAGCAGTTCTTC,CATSDSTFLYNEQFF
.,TRBV11-2,TRBD2,TRBJ2-3,TGTGCCAGCAGCCCAGGACTAGCGCTTTTTAGCACAGATACGCAGTATTTT,CASSPGLALFSTDTQYF
.,TRBV29-1,.,TRBJ1-2,TGCAGCGTCCCTGGTTTGGAAAACGACTATGGCTACACCTTC,CSVPGLENDYGYTF
.,TRBV12-3/TRBV12-4,TRBD1,TRBJ1-1,TGTGCCAGCAGCTCTCTCAGACAGGGTAGGGGCACTGAAGCTTTCTTT,CASSSLRQGRGTEAFF
few,TRBV20-1,TRBD2,TRBJ2-5,TGCAGTGCTCCGGGACTAGCGGGGTCCCAAGAGACCCAGTACTTC,CSAPGLAGSQETQYF
.,TRBV10-3,.,TRBJ1-1,TGTGCCATCACCCGGCGACAGCCGGCCACTGAAGCTTTCTTT,CAITRRQPATEAFF
.,TRBV4-3,TRBD1,TRBJ2-7,TGCGCCAGCAGCACCAGGACAGGGTCCTACGAGCAGTACTTC,CASSTRTGSYEQYF
few,TRBV3-1,.,TRBJ2-5,TGTGCCAGCAGCCTGAGGAGCGTAGAGACCCAGTACTTC,CASSLRSVETQYF
.,TRBV12-3/TRBV12-4,TRBD1,TRBJ1-2,TGTGCCAGCAGTTTAGCCCGGGACAGGGTAGGATATGGCTACACCTTC,CASSLARDRVGYGYTF
.,TRBV4-1,.,TRBJ2-7,TGCGCCAGCAGCCAAGAGCACCCTCGAGGGTGGTACGAGCAGTACTTC,CASSQEHPRGWYEQYF
few,TRBV11-1,.,TRBJ2-1,TGTGCCAGCAGCCCGGACAAGAGCTCCTACAATGAGCAGTTCTTC,CASSPDKSSYNEQFF
.,TRBV20-1,TRBD2,TRBJ2-3,TGCAGTCCCTCGGGGGGGGATACGCAGTATTTT,CSPSGGDTQYF
few,TRBV4-3,TRBD2,TRBJ2-3,TGCGCCAGCAGCCGCGGGACTAGCGATGGAGATACGCAGTATTTT,CASSRGTSDGDTQYF
.,TRBV7-9,.,TRBJ1-1,TGTGCCAGCAGCCGCCAGGGGTCGAACACTGGAGCTTTCTTT,CASSRQGSNTGAFF
.,TRBV4-3,TRBD1,TRBJ2-1,TGCGCCAGCAGCCAGGGAAACAGGGGGCCCTCCTACAATGAGCAGTTCTTC,CASSQGNRGPSYNEQFF
.,TRBV29-1,TRBD2,TRBJ2-1,TGCAGCGTTGGGATGGGGCGGGGGGACCTCAATGAGCAGTTCTTC,CSVGMGRGDLNEQFF
.,TRBV18,.,TRBJ1-4,TGTGCCAGCTCACCCCAACAGGGATCTAATGAAAAACTGTTTTTT,CASSPQQGSNEKLFF
few,TRBV28,TRBD1,TRBJ1-2,TGTGCCAGCAGTCCGTGGGACAGGACGGGATTCGGTGGCTACACCTTC,CASSPWDRTGFGGYTF
.,TRBV15,.,TRBJ1-1,TGTGCCACCAGCAGAGATTGGGGTAACACTGAAGCTTTCTTT,CATSRDWGNTEAFF